These 23 T cell receptor beta chains share one sample of origin, sequenced in a study of T cells in Graves' hyperthyroidism and ophthalmopathy. From RNA transcripts, TCR beta CDR3 regions were amplified. First-round RT-PCR targeting the TCR CDR3 was performed with the HTBI primer set. MiXCR was run by TCRdb on the multiplex PCR reads, yielding one entry per CDR3 protein. Here the sample spans 500,000 to 650,000 distinct CDR3 sequences, 14% being singletons. Sequenced: blood. These receptors all stem from a woman aged 40-49 years with Graves' hyperthyroidism.

This clonotype was seen a few times. The genes are TRBV19 and TRBJ1-2, with 7 nucleotides matching TRBD1. CDR1 and CDR2 (germline): LNHDA, SQIVND (reference sequence). V shed 5 bases, J shed 4 bases, and the junction held 7 bases outside the gene matches. CDR3 length: 14 residues. The CDR3 sequence: CASSPDRTGYGYTF. The CDR3 DNA reads as TGTGCCAGTAGTCCGGACAGGACGGGCTATGGCTACACCTTC.

The chain employs TRBV6-5 and TRBJ1-5; D unresolved. This CDR3 contains 14 residues. The germline V gene has CDR1 MNHEY and CDR2 SVGAGI. V was pared by 0 bases and J by 4 bases, with 7 bases between. The CDR3 loop is CASSYSWDNQPQHF. As DNA, the CDR3 is TGTGCCAGCAGTTACTCTTGGGATAATCAGCCCCAGCATTTT.

The sample holds many counts of this clonotype. The chain combines TRBV7-9 with TRBJ2-3; D gene unclear. The CDR3 is 13 amino acids. With 0 bases removed from V and 9 bases from J, the gap between germline ends came to 10 bases. The V gene's germline CDR1 is SEHNR and CDR2 FQNEAQ (reference sequence). The CDR3 loop is CASSLATGKTQYF. The DNA of the CDR3 is TGTGCCAGCAGCTTAGCGACCGGAAAAACGCAGTATTTT.

This clonotype was seen ten or more times. V is TRBV3-1 and J is TRBJ1-2, with a weak D call TRBD1 (5 bases). V dropped 5 bases and J dropped 6 bases, with 10 bases sitting between them. CDR1 and CDR2 from the germline V gene are LGHDT and YNNKEL (reference sequence). The CDR3 spans 12 residues. CDR3 protein: CASSEGPNGYTF. The DNA for the CDR3 is TGTGCCAGCAGCGAGGGACCCAATGGCTACACCTTC.

The chain's CDR3 is CAWSPDRGFYEQYF. Written as DNA, the CDR3 is TGTGCCTGGAGTCCGGACAGGGGGTTCTACGAGCAGTACTTC. The rearrangement joins TRBV30 to TRBJ2-7; TRBD1 matches 10 bases. V gave up 2 bases and J gave up 3 bases; unmatched junction bases: 4. Germline V lookup: CDR1 GTSNPN, CDR2 SVGIG (reference sequence). The CDR3 extends over 14 amino acids. Together with reference TRBV30 and TRBJ2-7, the CDR3 gives the full variable domain: SQTIHQWPATLVQPVGSPLSLECTVEGTSNPNLYWYRQAAGRGLQLLFYSVGIGQISSEVPQNLSASRPQDRQFILSSKKLLLSDSGFYLCAWSPDRGFYEQYFGPGTRLTVT.

In its sample, this clonotype was seen many times. The chain recombines TRBV29-1 with TRBJ1-1; 10 bases fit TRBD1. Looked up from germline, CDR1 is SQVTM and CDR2 is ANQGSEA. Unmatched junction bases numbered 4, after V lost 4 bases and J lost 8 bases. This CDR3 is 12 amino acids long. As DNA, the CDR3 is TGCAGCGTTGCCCGGGACAGGGGAGAAGCTTTCTTT. Protein product: CSVARDRGEAFF.

At least ten counts were recorded for this clonotype. The J gene is TRBJ2-7, the V gene TRBV28; tentative D call: TRBD2 (5 bases). The CDR3 is 14 amino acids. Deletions cut 5 bases from V and 3 bases from J, with 14 bases between. CDR1 MDHEN and CDR2 SYDVKM come from the germline V gene. The CDR3 region is CASSSREGDYEQYF. DNA for the CDR3: TGTGCCAGCAGTAGCCGTGAGGGAGACTACGAGCAGTACTTC.

This clonotype appeared many times. V is TRBV24-1 and J is TRBJ2-1, with D unclear. The CDR3 loop spans 17 amino acids. V lost 5 bases and J 1 base, leaving 17 bases between the germline ends. Germline assignment: CDR1 KGHDR and CDR2 SFDVKD. CDR3 sequence (DNA): TGTGCCACCAGTGCCTCTCCATGGCTCATTTCCTACAATGAGCAGTTCTTC. Translating it yields CATSASPWLISYNEQFF.

This clonotype has just a few counts. The chain recombines TRBV12-3 or TRBV12-4 with TRBJ1-5, with 7 bases matching TRBD1. V gave up 5 bases and J gave up 1 base; unmatched junction bases: 14. The CDR3 length is 18 residues. CDR3 in DNA: TGTGCCAGCAGTCTCAACGCGCCGGACAGGTCCAGCAATCAGCCCCAGCATTTT. This encodes CASSLNAPDRSSNQPQHF.

This clonotype was counted at least ten times. V usage is TRBV7-9 and J usage is TRBJ2-5; 7 bases line up with TRBD1. The CDR3 runs 15 residues. With 3 bases clipped from V and 5 bases from J, the junction kept 9 bases outside the gene matches. Germline V gene lookup returns CDR1 SEHNR and CDR2 FQNEAQ (reference sequence). CDR3 region: CASSFRTGILETQYF. The CDR3 coding sequence is TGTGCCAGCAGCTTCCGGACAGGAATTTTGGAGACCCAGTACTTC. Full variable domain (rest looked up from reference TRBV7-9 and TRBJ2-5): DTGVSQNPRHKITKRGQNVTFRCDPISEHNRLYWYRQTLGQGPEFLTYFQNEAQLEKSRLLSDRFSAERPKGSFSTLEIQRTEQGDSAMYLCASSFRTGILETQYFGPGTRLLVL.

This clonotype was counted ten times or more. The V gene is TRBV20-1, the J gene TRBJ2-3; the match to TRBD1 covers 10 bases. Losses at the gene ends were 8 bases for V and 6 bases for J; bases not matched to a gene: 14. CDR3 length: 15 amino acids. Germline V gene lookup returns CDR1 DFQATT and CDR2 SNEGSKA (reference sequence). CDR3 in amino acids: CSPAIGGQGKDTQYF. The CDR3 region has the DNA TGCAGTCCGGCCATTGGGGGACAGGGGAAGGATACGCAGTATTTT.

This clonotype was recorded many times. CDR3 amino acids: CASSIGPASSYNEQFF. CDR3 DNA sequence: TGTGCCAGCAGCATAGGACCCGCGAGCTCCTACAATGAGCAGTTCTTC. J is TRBJ2-1 and V is TRBV6-1; no firm D call. Germline V lookup: CDR1 MNHNS, CDR2 SASEGT. Trimming took 6 bases from V and 0 from J, leaving 15 bases between them. This CDR3 has 16 residues.

This clonotype was seen ten or more times. The chain combines TRBV27 with TRBJ2-1; TRBD2 is a possible D gene (5 bases). With 8 bases removed from V and 0 bases from J, the gap between germline ends came to 11 bases. CDR3 length: 14 residues. From germline, CDR1 is MNHEY and CDR2 SMNVEV (reference sequence). The CDR3 DNA reads TGTGCCAGCGCGGAGGAAGCCTCCTACAATGAGCAGTTCTTC. It specifies CASAEEASYNEQFF.

This chain uses TRBV7-9 with TRBJ1-1, with D perhaps matching TRBD1 (5 bases). From germline, CDR1 is SEHNR and CDR2 FQNEAQ (reference sequence). The germline V and J ends were trimmed by 2 bases and 1 base, with 17 bases remaining between them. CDR3 length: 17 residues. The CDR3 loop is CASSLPRDPGGNTEAFF. CDR3 in DNA: TGTGCCAGCAGCTTACCCAGAGACCCGGGGGGGAACACTGAAGCTTTCTTT.

Many counts were recorded for this clonotype. The chain joins TRBV12-3 or TRBV12-4 to TRBJ2-7; TRBD1 might be the D (6 bases). The CDR3 contains 11 residues. The V and J ends lost 3 bases and 12 bases respectively, with 12 bases between them. The CDR3 here is CASSLDSKLYF. The CDR3 nucleotides are TGTGCCAGCAGTTTGGACAGCAAACTGTACTTC.

In its sample, this clonotype was seen many times. The chain couples TRBV28 to TRBJ2-1; 13 positions agree with TRBD2. CDR3 length: 15 amino acids. J gave up 4 bases and V 4 bases, and 1 base lay outside the gene matches. Per germline, CDR1 MDHEN and CDR2 SYDVKM. CDR3 coding DNA: TGTGCCAGCAGTTCGGGACTAGCGGGGTACAATGAGCAGTTCTTC. Amino acids: CASSSGLAGYNEQFF.

In its sample, this clonotype was seen many times. The chain uses TRBV12-3 or TRBV12-4 and TRBJ2-1; a weak D match, TRBD2 (7 bases). The CDR3 contains 15 residues. The V end lost 2 bases, the J end lost 7 bases, and 15 bases lay between the germline ends. CDR3 nucleotide sequence: TGTGCCAGCAGTTTAAGTTTCGGGGGGCGGAATGAGCAGTTCTTC. It specifies CASSLSFGGRNEQFF.

This clonotype counts as medium-sized. The V and J genes are TRBV27 and TRBJ2-1; 8 bases fit TRBD2. Germline lookup yields CDR1 MNHEY and CDR2 SMNVEV (reference sequence). Unmatched junction bases numbered 7, after V lost 6 bases and J lost 0 bases. This CDR3 has 16 residues. Here the CDR3 DNA reads TGTGCCAGCAGCCTAAAGCGGGGGAGCTCCTACAATGAGCAGTTCTTC. This translates into CASSLKRGSSYNEQFF.

This clonotype showed up many times. The chain has TRBV19 and TRBJ1-5, with TRBD1 matching over 8 bases. Germline loops: CDR1 LNHDA, CDR2 SQIVND (reference sequence). V gave up 2 bases and J gave up 2 bases; unmatched junction bases: 11. The CDR3 covers 18 residues. As DNA, the CDR3 is TGTGCCAGTAGTATACAGCCAGGGGGCGCGGTTGGCAATCAGCCCCAGCATTTT. Protein sequence: CASSIQPGGAVGNQPQHF.

This clonotype came up many times. V and J are TRBV28 and TRBJ1-5; D call uncertain. Germline CDR1 reads MDHEN; CDR2 reads SYDVKM. V lost 4 bases and J lost 3, with 10 bases in between. This CDR3 region has 14 residues. This chain's CDR3 is CASSSPTPNQPQHF. In nucleotides, the CDR3 is TGTGCCAGCAGTTCCCCGACACCCAATCAGCCCCAGCATTTT. The full variable domain, rest sourced from reference TRBV28 and TRBJ1-5, is DVKVTQSSRYLVKRTGEKVFLECVQDMDHENMFWYRQDPGLGLRLIYFSYDVKMKEKGDIPEGYSVSREKKERFSLILESASTNQTSMYLCASSSPTPNQPQHFGDGTRLSIL.

This clonotype was observed a few times. The chain is built from TRBV27 and TRBJ2-5; D remains unclear. Between the trimmed V and J ends, which lost 4 bases and 4 bases, there was a span of 13 bases. CDR1 is MNHEY and CDR2 is SMNVEV in the germline V gene (reference sequence). The CDR3 is made up of 14 amino acids. In DNA form, the CDR3 reads TGTGCCAGCAGTTCTCGAGGATCGGGAGAGACCCAGTACTTC. It yields the protein CASSSRGSGETQYF.

In this sample, this clonotype turned up many times. The chain uses TRBV30 and TRBJ2-7, with D possibly being TRBD2 (5 bases). Per the germline V gene, CDR1 is GTSNPN and CDR2 is SVGIG (reference sequence). This CDR3 is 12 amino acids long. V was trimmed by 7 bases and J by 2 bases, leaving 12 bases between them. The CDR3 nucleotides read TGTGCCTCCAAGCGGAATGCCTACGAGCAGTACTTC. This sequence encodes CASKRNAYEQYF.

This clonotype was counted ten times or more. This rearrangement joins TRBV13 to TRBJ1-1; D uncertain. V dropped 2 bases and J dropped 0 bases, with 10 bases sitting between them. Germline CDR1 PRHDT, CDR2 FYEKMQ (reference sequence). The CDR3 covers 15 residues. This CDR3 is CASSLNGDMNTEAFF. The DNA for the CDR3 is TGTGCCAGCAGCTTAAATGGGGATATGAACACTGAAGCTTTCTTT.